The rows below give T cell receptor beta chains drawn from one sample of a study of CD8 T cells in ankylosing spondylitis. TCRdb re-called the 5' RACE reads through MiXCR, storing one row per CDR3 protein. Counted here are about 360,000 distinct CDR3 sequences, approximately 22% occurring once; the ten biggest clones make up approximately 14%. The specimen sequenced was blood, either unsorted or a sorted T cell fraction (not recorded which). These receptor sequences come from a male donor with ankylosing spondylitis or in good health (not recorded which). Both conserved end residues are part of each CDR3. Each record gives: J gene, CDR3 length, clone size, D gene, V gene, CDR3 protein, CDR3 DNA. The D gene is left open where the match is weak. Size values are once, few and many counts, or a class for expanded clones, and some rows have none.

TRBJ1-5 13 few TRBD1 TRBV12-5 CASGLRGQGPGHF TGTGCTAGTGGTTTGAGGGGGCAGGGCCCCGGGCATTTT
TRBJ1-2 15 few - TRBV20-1 CSARELGAQSYGYTF TGCAGTGCTAGAGAATTGGGGGCGCAGAGCTATGGCTACACCTTC
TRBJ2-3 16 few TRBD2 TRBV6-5 CASSSSAGGFGDTQYF TGTGCCAGCAGTTCCTCGGCGGGGGGTTTTGGGGATACGCAGTATTTT
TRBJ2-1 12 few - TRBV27 CASSRPPNEQFF TGTGCCAGCAGCCGACCCCCCAATGAGCAGTTCTTC
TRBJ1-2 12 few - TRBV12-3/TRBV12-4 CASSYSPGGYTF TGTGCCAGCAGTTACTCCCCTGGGGGCTACACCTTC
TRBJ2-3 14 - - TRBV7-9 CASSPPREADTQYF TGTGCCAGCAGCCCTCCCAGGGAGGCAGATACGCAGTATTTT
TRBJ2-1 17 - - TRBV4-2 CASSQDKERSSYNEQFF TGTGCCAGCAGCCAAGATAAAGAGCGGAGCTCCTACAATGAGCAGTTCTTC
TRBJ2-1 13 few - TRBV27 CASSLGPGNEQFF TGTGCCAGCAGTTTAGGGCCAGGGAATGAGCAGTTCTTC
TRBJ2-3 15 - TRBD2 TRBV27 CASSSYERGADTQYF TGTGCCAGCAGTTCGTACGAGCGGGGGGCGGATACGCAGTATTTT
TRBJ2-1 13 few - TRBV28 CASSRRGNNEQFF TGTGCCAGCAGCCGCCGGGGGAACAATGAGCAGTTCTTC
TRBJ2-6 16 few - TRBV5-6 CASSLARDSGANVLTF TGTGCCAGCAGCTTGGCCCGAGACTCTGGGGCCAACGTCCTGACTTTC
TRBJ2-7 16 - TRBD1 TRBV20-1 CSARGSGGHGAYEQYF TGCAGTGCTAGAGGGTCAGGGGGCCATGGGGCCTACGAGCAGTACTTC
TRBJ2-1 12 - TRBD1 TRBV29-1 CSVEDQGDEQFF TGCAGCGTTGAAGATCAGGGGGATGAGCAGTTCTTC
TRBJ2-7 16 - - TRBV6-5 CASSYSRETSLYEQYF TGTGCCAGCAGTTACTCGAGAGAGACGAGCCTCTACGAGCAGTACTTC
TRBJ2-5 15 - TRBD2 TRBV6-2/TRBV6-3 CASSQLAGGHETQYF TGTGCCAGCAGCCAACTAGCGGGGGGGCATGAGACCCAGTACTTC
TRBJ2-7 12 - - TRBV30 CAWSEGTYEQYF TGTGCCTGGAGTGAGGGGACCTACGAGCAGTACTTC
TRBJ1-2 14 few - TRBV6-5 CASSYSAGDYGYTF TGTGCCAGCAGTTACTCTGCGGGAGACTATGGCTACACCTTC
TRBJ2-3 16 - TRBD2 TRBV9 CASSTSRGGSTDTQYF TGTGCCAGCAGCACCTCGCGGGGGGGGAGCACAGATACGCAGTATTTT
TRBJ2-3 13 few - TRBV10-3 CAISELVGDTQYF TGTGCCATCAGCGAACTAGTCGGAGATACGCAGTATTTT
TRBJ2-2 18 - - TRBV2 CASSEADWGLANTGELFF TGTGCCAGCAGTGAAGCCGATTGGGGTCTCGCGAACACCGGGGAGCTGTTTTTT
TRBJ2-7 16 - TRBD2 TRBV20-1 CSARDEVAGLPLEQYF TGCAGTGCTAGAGATGAGGTAGCGGGTCTCCCCCTCGAGCAGTACTTC
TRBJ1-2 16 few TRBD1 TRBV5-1 CASSPGTGGALYGYTF TGCGCCAGCAGCCCCGGGACAGGGGGCGCCCTCTATGGCTACACCTTC
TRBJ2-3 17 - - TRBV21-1 CASSMRTGAHPTDTQYF TGTGCCAGCAGCATGAGGACAGGGGCTCACCCCACAGATACGCAGTATTTT
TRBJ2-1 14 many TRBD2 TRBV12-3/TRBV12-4 CASSLGGIYNEQFF TGTGCCAGCAGTTTGGGGGGGATCTACAATGAGCAGTTCTTC
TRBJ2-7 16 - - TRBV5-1 CASSPLQGVWREEQYF TGCGCCAGCAGCCCCCTCCAGGGTGTTTGGAGGGAAGAGCAGTACTTC
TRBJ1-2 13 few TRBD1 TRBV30 CAWTTGQNYGYTF TGTGCCTGGACGACAGGGCAAAACTATGGCTACACCTTC
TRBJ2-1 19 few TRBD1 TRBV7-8 CASSFRQGSVFGVGNEQFF TGTGCCAGCAGCTTCAGACAGGGTTCGGTCTTCGGGGTGGGCAATGAGCAGTTCTTC
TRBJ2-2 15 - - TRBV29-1 CSVEGTTPNTGELFF TGCAGCGTTGAGGGGACAACCCCGAACACCGGGGAGCTGTTTTTT
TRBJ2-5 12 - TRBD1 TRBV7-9 CASSVLRPGQTF TGTGCCAGCAGCGTATTACGCCCGGGACAGACCTTC